A selection of T cell receptor beta chains follows, all from one sample in a study of metastatic and nonmetastatic thyroid tumors. MiXCR was used by TCRdb to re-call the PCR reads. The table lists about 5,000 clones, less than 30% of them singletons. The sequenced material came from adjacent normal tissue. The source of these receptors is a female donor with papillary thyroid cancer or a benign thyroid nodule (not recorded which). Some clones in this sample may be carry-over from other donors' samples. CDR3s include the opening cysteine and the closing phenylalanine or tryptophan. Each record gives: J gene, clone size, V gene, D gene, CDR3 protein, CDR3 DNA. The D gene is left open where the match is weak. Clone size is not always given. Where it is, it says once, few, many or a class for expanded clones.

>TRBJ1-1|.|TRBV27|TRBD1
CASSAGQGTTEAFF
TGTGCCAGCAGTGCGGGACAGGGGACCACTGAAGCTTTCTTT
>TRBJ1-5|medium-sized|TRBV10-3|.
CATTPDSSNQPQHF
TGTGCCACCACTCCGGACAGCTCAAATCAGCCCCAGCATTTT
>TRBJ2-7|.|TRBV7-6|.
CASSLGVAGPGQYF
TGTGCCAGCAGCTTAGGAGTGGCGGGGCCCGGGCAGTACTTC
>TRBJ2-7|large|TRBV20-1|TRBD2
CSATPSGNYEQYF
TGCAGTGCTACTCCTAGCGGTAACTACGAGCAGTACTTC
>TRBJ2-7|medium-sized|TRBV3-1|TRBD1
CASSLRGQGSEQYF
TGTGCCAGCAGCCTACGGGGACAGGGGAGTGAGCAGTACTTC
>TRBJ2-3|once|TRBV5-1|.
CASSLSLVNPDTQYF
TGCGCCAGCAGCTTAAGTCTCGTTAATCCTGATACGCAGTATTTT
>TRBJ1-2|few|TRBV6-1|TRBD1
CASSSDRVPNYGYTF
TGTGCCAGCAGTTCCGACAGGGTTCCTAACTATGGCTACACCTTC
>TRBJ2-3|many|TRBV3-2|.
CASSRRISKAGAGTDTQYF
TGTGCCAGCAGCCGACGGATTTCTAAAGCGGGCGCGGGCACAGATACGCAGTATTTT
>TRBJ1-1|.|TRBV12-3/TRBV12-4|.
CARSVQGGTEAFF
TGTGCCAGAAGCGTACAGGGTGGGACTGAAGCGTTCTTT
>TRBJ1-2|.|TRBV6-2/TRBV6-3|TRBD1
CASSYTGTGVGYTF
TGTGCCAGCAGTTACACGGGGACAGGGGTCGGCTACACCTTC
>TRBJ2-3|few|TRBV2|.
CASSETADGDTQYF
TGTGCCAGCAGTGAAACGGCGGATGGAGATACGCAGTATTTT
>TRBJ1-5|few|TRBV2|.
CASSEGYSNQPQHF
TGTGCCAGCAGTGAAGGCTATAGCAATCAGCCCCAGCATTTT
>TRBJ2-6|once|TRBV14|.
CASSQSYGGANVLTF
TGTGCCAGCAGCCAATCGTATGGCGGGGCCAACGTCCTGACTTTC
>TRBJ2-1|few|TRBV28|.
CASSPGETNYNEQFF
TGTGCCAGCAGCCCAGGGGAAACCAACTACAATGAGCAGTTCTTC
>TRBJ1-4|.|TRBV6-1|TRBD1
CASSPGQFNEKLFF
TGTGCCAGCAGTCCGGGACAGTTTAATGAAAAACTGTTTTTT
>TRBJ2-1|.|TRBV11-2|TRBD2
CASSPGTSGSLYNEQFF
TGTGCCAGCAGCCCCGGGACTAGCGGGAGTCTTTACAATGAGCAGTTCTTC
>TRBJ2-7|.|TRBV4-1|.
CASSQDGPNPYEQYF
TGCGCCAGCAGCCAAGATGGGCCCAACCCTTACGAGCAGTACTTC
>TRBJ2-7|.|TRBV11-2|.
CASSFWERRRNEQYF
TGTGCCAGCAGCTTCTGGGAGAGAAGGAGAAACGAGCAGTACTTC
>TRBJ1-1|medium-sized|TRBV7-9|.
CASGGSTEAFF
TGTGCCAGCGGCGGTAGCACTGAAGCTTTCTTT
>TRBJ2-4|medium-sized|TRBV20-1|.
CSGYGDGAKNIQYF
TGCAGTGGTTACGGGGATGGAGCCAAAAACATTCAGTACTTC
>TRBJ1-1|medium-sized|TRBV19|TRBD1
CASSPPGQPSAFF
TGTGCCAGTAGTCCGCCGGGACAGCCTTCCGCTTTCTTT
>TRBJ1-1|.|TRBV3-1|.
CASSHGPDRKAFF
TGTGCCAGCAGCCACGGACCGGACCGGAAAGCTTTCTTT
>TRBJ1-2|.|TRBV5-1|.
CASSLGTRDGYTF
TGCGCCAGCAGCTTGGGGACGAGGGATGGCTACACCTTC
>TRBJ2-5|many|TRBV18|TRBD2
CASSPPREGKETQYF
TGTGCCAGCTCACCACCGCGGGAGGGAAAAGAGACCCAGTACTTC
>TRBJ1-6|.|TRBV2|.
CASSRTGSHNSPLHF
TGTGCCAGCAGTCGAACAGGGAGTCACAATTCACCCCTCCACTTT
>TRBJ2-1|.|TRBV5-1|TRBD2
CASSLMIAGGAYNEQFF
TGCGCCAGCAGCTTGATGATAGCGGGAGGTGCGTACAATGAGCAGTTCTTC
>TRBJ2-7|.|TRBV2|.
CASNSDRDSYEQYF
TGTGCCAGCAATTCAGACCGGGACTCGTACGAGCAGTACTTC
>TRBJ2-7|.|TRBV27|TRBD2
CASSLLGTSGRLKQYF
TGTGCCAGCAGTTTATTGGGGACTAGCGGGAGGCTAAAGCAGTACTTC
>TRBJ2-1|.|TRBV18|.
CASSPYLNSEQLF
TGTGCCAGCTCACCTTATCTAAACAGTGAGCAGCTCTTC
>TRBJ2-7|.|TRBV14|.
CASSKDLAGNPYEQYF
TGTGCCAGCAGCAAGGACTTGGCAGGAAACCCCTACGAGCAGTACTTC
>TRBJ1-6|.|TRBV5-1|TRBD1
CASSLEGARYNSPLHF
TGCGCCAGCAGCTTGGAGGGGGCGCGTTATAATTCACCCCTCCACTTT
>TRBJ2-1|.|TRBV27|TRBD2
CASRLAGVHNEQFF
TGTGCCAGCAGACTAGCGGGAGTCCACAATGAGCAGTTCTTC
>TRBJ1-2|.|TRBV12-3/TRBV12-4|.
CASSQHLIDGYTF
TGTGCCAGCAGCCAACACCTAATCGATGGCTACACCTTC
>TRBJ1-1|.|TRBV5-8|.
CASRGEGPDTEAFF
TGTGCCAGCAGGGGGGAGGGGCCAGACACTGAAGCTTTCTTT
>TRBJ2-2|.|TRBV5-1|.
CASSPDEGWNTGELFF
TGCGCCAGCAGCCCGGACGAGGGATGGAACACCGGGGAGCTGTTTTTT
>TRBJ2-3|.|TRBV9|.
CASSVMGGEVGDTQYF
TGTGCCAGCAGCGTAATGGGCGGGGAGGTCGGAGATACGCAGTATTTT
>TRBJ2-7|once|TRBV6-2/TRBV6-3|TRBD1
CASGVSGQGGGRDKLYEQYF
TGTGCCAGCGGGGTTTCGGGACAGGGTGGTGGGCGGGACAAATTATACGAGCAGTACTTC
>TRBJ2-1|.|TRBV7-6|.
CASGLDYSNSYNEQFF
TGTGCCAGCGGACTGGACTATTCAAACTCCTACAATGAGCAGTTCTTC
>TRBJ1-6|.|TRBV28|.
CASSLGSNNSPLHF
TGTGCCAGCAGTTTAGGCAGTAATAATTCACCCCTCCACTTT
>TRBJ2-1|.|TRBV6-4|.
CASSDREYNEQFF
TGTGCCAGCAGTGACCGGGAGTACAATGAGCAGTTCTTC
>TRBJ1-1|.|TRBV11-2|.
CASTPMSSRTEAFF
TGTGCCAGCACCCCCATGTCCTCTAGGACTGAAGCTTTCTTT
>TRBJ2-5|medium-sized|TRBV20-1|TRBD2
CSARDAKRDFQETQYF
TGCAGTGCTAGAGATGCCAAGCGGGACTTCCAAGAGACCCAGTACTTC
>TRBJ2-7|.|TRBV5-1|TRBD2
CASSLGLAGIDVVLF
TGCGCCAGCAGCTTGGGGCTAGCGGGAATCGACGTGGTGTTGTTC
>TRBJ1-6|.|TRBV5-1|.
CASSLHGFNSPLHF
TGCGCCAGCAGCTTGCATGGATTTAATTCACCCCTCCACTTT
>TRBJ2-3|medium-sized|TRBV7-9|TRBD2
CASPRGRGGDADTQYF
TGTGCCAGCCCTCGAGGGCGGGGGGGGGACGCAGATACGCAGTATTTT
>TRBJ2-7|large|TRBV13|.
CASYRDRRIYEQYF
TGTGCCAGCTACCGCGACAGACGGATTTACGAGCAGTACTTC
>TRBJ1-6|medium-sized|TRBV3-1|.
CASSQSTSSPLHF
TGTGCCAGCAGCCAAAGCACTAGTTCACCCCTCCACTTT
>TRBJ1-4|.|TRBV11-2|TRBD1
CASSLGRQGNEKLFF
TGTGCCAGCAGCTTAGGGCGACAGGGTAATGAAAAACTGTTTTTT
>TRBJ2-2|few|TRBV6-1|TRBD1
CVSSAGQGDTGELFF
TGTGTCAGCAGTGCTGGACAGGGGGACACCGGGGAGCTGTTTTTT
>TRBJ1-6|.|TRBV6-1|.
CASSESAAKHNSPLHF
TGTGCCAGCAGTGAGTCGGCCGCCAAACATAATTCACCCCTCCACTTT
>TRBJ1-2|large|TRBV20-1|.
CSAMAETANYGYTF
TGCAGTGCTATGGCCGAGACAGCTAACTATGGCTACACCTTC
>TRBJ2-7|.|TRBV11-2|TRBD2
CASSSGTSGRARDEQYF
TGTGCCAGCAGCTCAGGGACTAGCGGGAGGGCCAGGGACGAGCAGTACTTC
>TRBJ1-1|large|TRBV11-2|TRBD1
CASSFHRQGLNTEAFF
TGTGCCAGCAGCTTCCACCGACAGGGCTTGAACACTGAAGCTTTCTTT
>TRBJ1-1|large|TRBV20-1|.
CSAQEHLNTEAFF
TGCAGTGCACAAGAACACCTTAACACTGAAGCTTTCTTT
>TRBJ2-1|medium-sized|TRBV7-2|.
CASSLFRAGWGGREQFF
TGTGCCAGCAGCTTATTTCGTGCTGGGTGGGGCGGTCGGGAGCAGTTCTTC
>TRBJ2-7|.|TRBV3-1|.
CASSQDRAYEQYF
TGTGCCAGCAGCCAAGACAGGGCCTACGAGCAGTACTTC
>TRBJ2-3|.|TRBV6-5|TRBD1
CASSYSAQGAADTQYF
TGTGCCAGCAGTTACTCAGCTCAGGGGGCAGCGGATACGCAGTATTTT
>TRBJ2-7|.|TRBV28|TRBD2
CASRRGRLAGWYEQYF
TGTGCCAGCAGACGAGGAAGACTAGCGGGATGGTACGAGCAGTACTTC
>TRBJ2-3|medium-sized|TRBV9|TRBD2
CASSVGAGGFTDTQYF
TGTGCCAGCAGCGTAGGAGCGGGGGGCTTCACAGATACGCAGTATTTT
>TRBJ1-6|few|TRBV6-1|.
CASGKGDNSPLHF
TGTGCCAGCGGAAAGGGGGATAATTCACCCCTCCACTTT